A selection of T cell receptor beta chains follows, all from one sample in a study of PD-1 blockade in classical Hodgkin lymphoma. Sequencing was performed with immunoSEQ multiplex PCR; in TCRdb, only in-frame clones are kept and a portion is missing. The sample has some 14,000 clones, about 82% seen once. Material: CD4+ T cells from blood. The receptor set was obtained from a human donor with classical Hodgkin lymphoma. CDR3s include the opening cysteine and the closing phenylalanine or tryptophan. Each record gives: J gene, D gene, clone size, V gene, CDR3 DNA, CDR3 protein. A D gene is named only where the DNA matches it firmly. Clone size is stated in some rows and not others, as once, few, many or a class when expanded.

J gene: TRBJ2-6; D gene: TRBD1; clone size: once; V gene: TRBV11-3; CDR3 DNA: TGTGCCAGCAGCTTAAGGACAGGTGAGGCCAACGTCCTGACTTTC; CDR3 protein: CASSLRTGEANVLTF
J gene: TRBJ2-7; D gene: TRBD1; clone size: -; V gene: TRBV18; CDR3 DNA: TGTGCCAGCTCACCCTCGACAGGGGGATCCTACGAGCAGTACTTC; CDR3 protein: CASSPSTGGSYEQYF
J gene: TRBJ1-2; D gene: -; clone size: -; V gene: TRBV15; CDR3 DNA: TGTGCCACCAGCAGGGAATCGAGGGTCTATGGCTACACCTTC; CDR3 protein: CATSRESRVYGYTF
J gene: TRBJ2-1; D gene: TRBD1; clone size: -; V gene: TRBV5-5; CDR3 DNA: TGTGCCAGCAGATCCGCGGTCACAGGGGGAAGGAATGAGCAGTTCTTC; CDR3 protein: CASRSAVTGGRNEQFF
J gene: TRBJ2-3; D gene: TRBD2; clone size: once; V gene: TRBV28; CDR3 DNA: TGTGCCAGCAGTTTGGGACTAGCGGGACCCAGCACAGATACGCAGTATTTT; CDR3 protein: CASSLGLAGPSTDTQYF
J gene: TRBJ2-7; D gene: -; clone size: -; V gene: TRBV11-2; CDR3 DNA: TGTGCCAGCAGCTTAGAACCGACAGCCACGCAGTACTTC; CDR3 protein: CASSLEPTATQYF
J gene: TRBJ1-4; D gene: -; clone size: -; V gene: TRBV27; CDR3 DNA: TGTGCCAGCAGCTCCGGGACGCGTGAAAAACTGTTTTTT; CDR3 protein: CASSSGTREKLFF
J gene: TRBJ1-5; D gene: TRBD1; clone size: -; V gene: TRBV28; CDR3 DNA: TGTGCCAGCAGCCCCTCTCCGGGACAGGGGGCCAATCAGCCCCAGCATTTT; CDR3 protein: CASSPSPGQGANQPQHF
J gene: TRBJ2-6; D gene: TRBD2; clone size: -; V gene: TRBV4-3; CDR3 DNA: TGCGCCAGCAGCCCGGCGGGAGCTGGGGCCAACGTCCTGACTTTC; CDR3 protein: CASSPAGAGANVLTF
J gene: TRBJ2-3; D gene: -; clone size: -; V gene: TRBV5-1; CDR3 DNA: TGCGCCAGCAGCTTGGCGCGGAGGACAGATACGCAGTATTTT; CDR3 protein: CASSLARRTDTQYF
J gene: TRBJ2-7; D gene: TRBD1; clone size: -; V gene: TRBV5-1; CDR3 DNA: TGCGCCAGCAGCCCCCGGGACAGCTCCTACGAGCAGTACTTC; CDR3 protein: CASSPRDSSYEQYF
J gene: TRBJ1-3; D gene: -; clone size: -; V gene: TRBV5-1; CDR3 DNA: TGCGCCAGCAGCTTCGGCAGTCCAACTGGAAACACCATATATTTT; CDR3 protein: CASSFGSPTGNTIYF
J gene: TRBJ1-2; D gene: TRBD1; clone size: -; V gene: TRBV7-2; CDR3 DNA: TGTGCCAGCAGCTTAGAGGGACAGAATTATGGCTACACCTTC; CDR3 protein: CASSLEGQNYGYTF
J gene: TRBJ2-7; D gene: TRBD1; clone size: -; V gene: TRBV5-1; CDR3 DNA: TGCGCCAGCAGCTTGGCCGGGACAGCCCCCGAGCAGTACTTC; CDR3 protein: CASSLAGTAPEQYF
J gene: TRBJ2-7; D gene: -; clone size: -; V gene: TRBV7-2; CDR3 DNA: TGTGCCAGCAGCTTAGCGCCACCCAGTTACGAGCAGTACTTC; CDR3 protein: CASSLAPPSYEQYF
J gene: TRBJ2-1; D gene: TRBD1; clone size: -; V gene: TRBV5-6; CDR3 DNA: TGTGCCAGCAGACGGGACAGCAGTACTTCCTACAATGAGCAGTTCTTC; CDR3 protein: CASRRDSSTSYNEQFF
J gene: TRBJ2-2; D gene: TRBD1; clone size: -; V gene: TRBV5-4; CDR3 DNA: TGTGCCAGCAGCTCCGAGGCGGGCAGGGGGAGAGCCGGGGAGCTGTTTTTT; CDR3 protein: CASSSEAGRGRAGELFF
J gene: TRBJ2-7; D gene: -; clone size: -; V gene: TRBV27; CDR3 DNA: TGTGCCAGCAGTTTAGTCTCCGGAAGCTCCTACGAGCAGTACTTC; CDR3 protein: CASSLVSGSSYEQYF
J gene: TRBJ1-5; D gene: -; clone size: once; V gene: TRBV21-1; CDR3 DNA: TGTGCCAGCAGCTCGCCACGACAGGATCTAATCGCACAGCCCCAGCATTTT; CDR3 protein: CASSSPRQDLIAQPQHF
J gene: TRBJ2-1; D gene: -; clone size: -; V gene: TRBV4-3; CDR3 DNA: TGCGCCAGCAGCCAAGATTGGTTGAAGTTGAGGAATGAGCAGTTCTTC; CDR3 protein: CASSQDWLKLRNEQFF
J gene: TRBJ1-1; D gene: -; clone size: -; V gene: TRBV27; CDR3 DNA: TGTGCCAGCAGAAGGGGGGGAACTGAAGCTTTCTTT; CDR3 protein: CASRRGGTEAFF
J gene: TRBJ2-1; D gene: TRBD1; clone size: -; V gene: TRBV7-2; CDR3 DNA: TGTGCCAGCAGCCCCGACAGGGTAAATGAGCAGTTCTTC; CDR3 protein: CASSPDRVNEQFF
J gene: TRBJ1-5; D gene: TRBD1; clone size: few; V gene: TRBV19; CDR3 DNA: TGTGCCAGTAGTGCCTACAACCGGGACAGTCAGCCCCAGCATTTT; CDR3 protein: CASSAYNRDSQPQHF
J gene: TRBJ1-1; D gene: TRBD1; clone size: -; V gene: TRBV29-1; CDR3 DNA: TGCAGCGTCCGACAGGGGACTACGACTGAAGCTTTCTTT; CDR3 protein: CSVRQGTTTEAFF
J gene: TRBJ2-3; D gene: -; clone size: -; V gene: TRBV7-9; CDR3 DNA: TGTGCCAGCAGCTCAAAATGGAGGACAGATACGCAGTATTTT; CDR3 protein: CASSSKWRTDTQYF
J gene: TRBJ2-2; D gene: TRBD1; clone size: -; V gene: TRBV27; CDR3 DNA: TGTGCCAGCAGTGCGGACAGGGGCTACGCGAACACCGGGGAGCTGTTTTTT; CDR3 protein: CASSADRGYANTGELFF
J gene: TRBJ2-3; D gene: -; clone size: -; V gene: TRBV28; CDR3 DNA: TGTGCCAGCCGAGTGCCCATTAGCACAGATACGCAGTATTTT; CDR3 protein: CASRVPISTDTQYF
J gene: TRBJ1-1; D gene: TRBD1; clone size: few; V gene: TRBV6-1; CDR3 DNA: TGTGCCAGCAGTGAACGGACAGGGGGCACCATGAACACTGAAGCTTTCTTT; CDR3 protein: CASSERTGGTMNTEAFF
J gene: TRBJ2-5; D gene: TRBD2; clone size: -; V gene: TRBV6-1; CDR3 DNA: TGTGCCAGCACGCGAGCGGGAGGGGAGACCCAGTACTTC; CDR3 protein: CASTRAGGETQYF
J gene: TRBJ1-5; D gene: -; clone size: -; V gene: TRBV19; CDR3 DNA: TGTGCCAGTAGCCTTGTTGGACAGCACTATTATAGCAATCAGCCCCAGCATTTT; CDR3 protein: CASSLVGQHYYSNQPQHF
J gene: TRBJ1-4; D gene: -; clone size: few; V gene: TRBV15; CDR3 DNA: TGTGCCACCAGCACTGGGACGTGGGAAAAACTGTTTTTT; CDR3 protein: CATSTGTWEKLFF
J gene: TRBJ2-4; D gene: -; clone size: -; V gene: TRBV19; CDR3 DNA: TGTGCCAGTAGTCAGCGACAGCCCTCTGCCAAAAACATTCAGTACTTC; CDR3 protein: CASSQRQPSAKNIQYF
J gene: TRBJ1-2; D gene: -; clone size: few; V gene: TRBV19; CDR3 DNA: TGTGCCAGTAGTATCGACAGACTCTATGGCTACACCTTC; CDR3 protein: CASSIDRLYGYTF
J gene: TRBJ2-5; D gene: -; clone size: -; V gene: TRBV28; CDR3 DNA: TGTGCCAGCAGCCCAGTTGGGGCGAGGGAGACCCAGTACTTC; CDR3 protein: CASSPVGARETQYF
J gene: TRBJ1-1; D gene: TRBD1; clone size: -; V gene: TRBV28; CDR3 DNA: TGTGCCAGCAGTCCGGGACAGAGGGCTTTCTTT; CDR3 protein: CASSPGQRAFF
J gene: TRBJ2-1; D gene: TRBD2; clone size: -; V gene: TRBV5-6; CDR3 DNA: TGTGCCAGCAGCACTGTAGCGGGAGGGGCGAATGAGCAGTTCTTC; CDR3 protein: CASSTVAGGANEQFF
J gene: TRBJ2-7; D gene: TRBD1; clone size: -; V gene: TRBV5-1; CDR3 DNA: TGCGCCAGCAGCCTCCGGGACAGGGGAGGCAACGAGCAGTACTTC; CDR3 protein: CASSLRDRGGNEQYF
J gene: TRBJ2-7; D gene: -; clone size: -; V gene: TRBV28; CDR3 DNA: TGTGCCAGCCGTTCCCTCCCGTTGAGGAGCTCCTACGAGCAGTACTTC; CDR3 protein: CASRSLPLRSSYEQYF
J gene: TRBJ1-4; D gene: TRBD1; clone size: -; V gene: TRBV28; CDR3 DNA: TGTGCCAGCAGTACGCCCGGGACAGGGTATGAAAAACTGTTTTTT; CDR3 protein: CASSTPGTGYEKLFF
J gene: TRBJ1-5; D gene: TRBD1; clone size: -; V gene: TRBV6-6; CDR3 DNA: TGTGCCAGCAGTTACGACGTGGGACAGGGTTATCAGCCCCAGCATTTT; CDR3 protein: CASSYDVGQGYQPQHF
J gene: TRBJ2-7; D gene: -; clone size: few; V gene: TRBV18; CDR3 DNA: TGTGCCAGCTCACCGACTACTTCCTACGAGCAGTACTTC; CDR3 protein: CASSPTTSYEQYF
J gene: TRBJ2-1; D gene: TRBD2; clone size: -; V gene: TRBV5-1; CDR3 DNA: TGCGCCAGCAGCCGGACTAGCGGGAACAATGAGCAGTTCTTC; CDR3 protein: CASSRTSGNNEQFF
J gene: TRBJ1-2; D gene: -; clone size: -; V gene: TRBV6-5; CDR3 DNA: TGTGCCAGCAGTAAGGGATTTAACTATGGCTACACCTTC; CDR3 protein: CASSKGFNYGYTF
J gene: TRBJ2-1; D gene: TRBD1; clone size: -; V gene: TRBV11-3; CDR3 DNA: TGTGCCAGCAGCAAGGGACAGGGCCCTATCAATGAGCAGTTCTTC; CDR3 protein: CASSKGQGPINEQFF
J gene: TRBJ2-7; D gene: -; clone size: -; V gene: TRBV14; CDR3 DNA: TGTGCCAGCAGCCAAGATTTTCGGCCAGTACCCCACGAGCAGTACTTC; CDR3 protein: CASSQDFRPVPHEQYF
J gene: TRBJ2-6; D gene: TRBD1; clone size: -; V gene: TRBV10-3; CDR3 DNA: TGTGCCATCAGTGAATCAGGGGGAACCAACGTCCTGACTTTC; CDR3 protein: CAISESGGTNVLTF
J gene: TRBJ2-7; D gene: TRBD1; clone size: -; V gene: TRBV4-3; CDR3 DNA: TGCGCCAGCAGCCAAGAGCTGACAGGGTACGGGACCTACGAGCAGTACTTC; CDR3 protein: CASSQELTGYGTYEQYF
J gene: TRBJ2-1; D gene: TRBD2; clone size: -; V gene: TRBV19; CDR3 DNA: TGTGCCAGTAGTATAGACGCTAGCGGGGGCATGGCCTACAATGAGCAGTTCTTC; CDR3 protein: CASSIDASGGMAYNEQFF
J gene: TRBJ2-3; D gene: -; clone size: -; V gene: TRBV28; CDR3 DNA: TGTGCCAGCAGTTTCTCGAGTAGCGCAGATACGCAGTATTTT; CDR3 protein: CASSFSSSADTQYF
J gene: TRBJ2-5; D gene: TRBD2; clone size: -; V gene: TRBV7-6; CDR3 DNA: TGTGCCAGCAGCTTAGTAGGCGGGGGTTACCAAGAGACCCAGTACTTC; CDR3 protein: CASSLVGGGYQETQYF